A single sample is the source of the 24 T cell receptor beta chains below, sequenced in a study of shared clonotypes between healthy human individuals. Sequencing was performed with immunoSEQ multiplex PCR; in TCRdb, only in-frame clones are kept and a portion is missing. The data contain 2 million to 2.5 million clones, approximately 95% of them singletons. Sequencing used naive CD4+ T cells sorted from blood. Subset defined: CD45RA+ positively selected. The receptors were sampled from a man younger than 30 in good health.

The chain employs TRBV6-1 and TRBJ2-7; 7 positions agree with TRBD1. The CDR3 has 13 amino acids. Per germline, CDR1 MNHNS and CDR2 SASEGT. Trimming cost V 10 bases and J 2 bases; bases outside gene matches: 8. In DNA, the CDR3 is TGTGCCACGAAGGGACAGCTAACCTACGAGCAGTACTTC. Its translation is CATKGQLTYEQYF.

This chain links TRBV6-5 with TRBJ1-5; D unresolved. Trimming removed 6 bases from V and 0 bases from J, with 6 bases in between. The CDR3 length is 13 residues. CDR1 is MNHEY and CDR2 is SVGAGI in the germline V gene. Written as DNA, the CDR3 is TGTGCCAGCAGACCTAATAGCAATCAGCCCCAGCATTTT. This encodes CASRPNSNQPQHF.

Turning to this clone: The sample carries other DNA sequences with the same CDR3. V is TRBV7-6 and J is TRBJ1-1; D is ambiguous. CDR1 and CDR2 from the germline V gene are SGHVS and FNYEAQ. V was pared by 0 bases and J by 1 base, with 3 bases between. CDR3 length: 13 amino acids. CDR3 nucleotides: TGTGCCAGCAGCTTAGCCAGGAACACTGAAGCTTTCTTT. Protein sequence: CASSLARNTEAFF.

V usage is TRBV6-1 and J usage is TRBJ2-2; the D gene is possibly TRBD2 (5 bases). The CDR3 contains 15 residues. Looked up from germline, CDR1 is MNHNS and CDR2 is SASEGT. V lost 6 bases and J lost 0, with 11 bases in between. Here the CDR3 reads CASSVGAANTGELFF. In nucleotides, the CDR3 is TGTGCCAGCAGCGTGGGAGCCGCGAACACCGGGGAGCTGTTTTTT.

The gene calls are TRBV5-1 and TRBJ1-2; D gene uncertain. Trimming pared 0 bases from V and 3 bases from J, leaving 9 bases between. There are 14 residues in the CDR3. Germline CDR1 is SGHRS and CDR2 is YFSETQ. CDR3 nucleotide sequence: TGCGCCAGCAGCTTGGGGGCGGGCGACTATGGCTACACCTTC. It translates to CASSLGAGDYGYTF. Using reference TRBV5-1 and TRBJ1-2 for the parts outside the CDR3, the full variable domain is KAGVTQTPRYLIKTRGQQVTLSCSPISGHRSVSWYQQTPGQGLQFLFEYFSETQRNKGNFPGRFSGRQFSNSRSEMNVSTLELGDSALYLCASSLGAGDYGYTFGSGTRLTVV.

CDR3 sequence: CASSVRGDIHGYTF. Written as DNA, the CDR3 is TGTGCCAGCAGTGTCAGGGGTGACATCCATGGCTACACCTTC. The rearrangement uses TRBV2 and TRBJ1-2; D might be TRBD1 (6 bases). The V and J ends lost 4 bases and 6 bases respectively, with 15 bases between them. Germline V gene lookup returns CDR1 SNHLY and CDR2 FYNNEI. This CDR3 spans 14 amino acids.

The chain combines TRBV5-4 with TRBJ1-5; maybe TRBD1 (5 bases). CDR1 is SGHNT, CDR2 YYREEE, per germline (reference sequence). The V end lost 3 bases, the J end lost 5 bases, and 12 bases lay between the germline ends. The CDR3 runs 14 residues. The CDR3 sequence: CASSSDGADQPQHF. In nucleotides, the CDR3 is TGTGCCAGCAGCTCGGACGGGGCTGATCAGCCCCAGCATTTT.

With regard to this clone: This may be a read error: a much more frequent sequence differs by one nucleotide. The chain uses TRBV10-3 and TRBJ2-7; D might be TRBD1 (7 bases). CDR3 size: 12 residues. Germline assignment: CDR1 ENHRY and CDR2 SYGVKD. The ends were cut back, 10 bases at V and 0 bases at J, with 10 bases in the middle. DNA for the CDR3: TGTGCCACGGGGGACAGCTCCTACGAGCAGTACTTC. Translating it yields CATGDSSYEQYF.

The chain links TRBV27 to TRBJ2-7; TRBD2 matches 11 bases. Germline loops: CDR1 MNHEY, CDR2 SMNVEV (reference sequence). The ends lost 5 bases at V and 2 bases at J; junction bases unmatched: 11. The CDR3 length is 17 residues. The CDR3 reads CASSHTSGGIKTYEQYF. The CDR3 DNA sequence: TGTGCCAGCAGTCATACTAGCGGGGGTATTAAAACCTACGAGCAGTACTTC.

This chain links TRBV6-5 with TRBJ1-6, with D maybe TRBD1 (6 bases). V was shortened by 6 bases and J by 4 bases, with 13 bases between the two germline ends. The length of the CDR3 is 15 residues. The germline CDR1 and CDR2 sequences are MNHEY and SVGAGI. As DNA, the CDR3 is TGTGCCAGCAGCCGAAGTGGACAGTATAATTCACCCCTCCACTTT. As protein: CASSRSGQYNSPLHF.

The chain combines TRBV4-3 with TRBJ2-2; D remains ambiguous. V lost 1 base to trimming and J lost 1 base, with 13 bases between them. The CDR3 runs 17 residues. The V gene's germline CDR1 is LGHNA and CDR2 YSLEER. The CDR3 DNA reads TGCGCCAGCAGCCAAGTGGTGACGATTTTGAACACCGGGGAGCTGTTTTTT. This encodes CASSQVVTILNTGELFF.

With regard to this clone: Germline is not matched at one junction end, which may reflect a read error. CDR3 DNA: TGTGCCAACAGCATTAAGCCCGGGACAGACATTTATGGCTACACCTTC. Encoded protein: CANSIKPGTDIYGYTF. The V and J genes are TRBV7-9 and TRBJ1-2; 7 nucleotides align to TRBD1. CDR1 SEHNR and CDR2 FQNEAQ come from the germline V gene (reference sequence). The CDR3 runs 16 residues.

The J gene is TRBJ2-4, the V gene TRBV2; a possible D gene is TRBD2 (6 bases). The CDR3 is 13 amino acids. V was shortened by 10 bases and J by 0 bases, with 10 bases between the two germline ends. Germline values: CDR1 SNHLY, CDR2 FYNNEI. In nucleotides, the CDR3 is TGTGCCACCTCGGGACTAGCCAAAAACATTCAGTACTTC. Translation: CATSGLAKNIQYF.

This sequence joins TRBV6-5 and TRBJ1-2; D unresolved. Trimming cost V 0 bases and J 8 bases, with 10 bases left between them. This CDR3 comprises 13 residues. Per germline, CDR1 MNHEY and CDR2 SVGAGI. The CDR3 DNA follows: TGTGCCAGCAGTTACTCCGCCTGGGTCGGCTACACCTTC. Protein: CASSYSAWVGYTF.

The chain uses TRBV6-6 and TRBJ1-5; D not certain. Germline lookup yields CDR1 MNHNY and CDR2 SVGAGI (reference sequence). The germline V and J ends were trimmed by 8 bases and 3 bases, with 17 bases remaining between them. There are 15 residues in the CDR3. The CDR3 region has the DNA TGTGCCAGCGCGGGCAGAACGGGAATCAATCAGCCCCAGCATTTT. Translating gives CASAGRTGINQPQHF.

V is TRBV7-3 and J is TRBJ1-6; 9 nucleotides align to TRBD1. With V trimmed by 8 bases and J by 5 bases, 4 bases remained unmatched. The CDR3 runs to 14 residues. Germline CDR1 reads SGHTA; CDR2 reads FQGTGA. As DNA, the CDR3 is TGTGCCAGCTCCGGACAGGGGAATAATTCACCCCTCCACTTT. Encoded protein: CASSGQGNNSPLHF.

This chain uses TRBV5-1 with TRBJ2-7, with a weak D call TRBD1 (6 bases). Germline CDR1 reads SGHRS; CDR2 reads YFSETQ. The CDR3 totals 20 residues. The V and J ends lost 2 bases and 5 bases respectively, with 32 bases between them. In DNA, the CDR3 is TGCGCCAGCAGCTTAACGGGGCCCCCAAGATACAGGGCGGTATCCCACGAGCAGTACTTC. Translating it yields CASSLTGPPRYRAVSHEQYF.

The gene calls are TRBV2 and TRBJ2-3; 9 bases align to TRBD1. This CDR3 is built from 13 residues. The germline gives CDR1 SNHLY, CDR2 FYNNEI. The junction had 4 bases not matched to a gene; V was cut back by 8 bases and J by 4 bases. The CDR3 nucleotides are TGTGCCAGCGGGGACAGGGCCGCAGATACGCAGTATTTT. Encoded protein: CASGDRAADTQYF.

With respect to this clone: The sample carries other DNA sequences with the same CDR3. The CDR3 sequence: CASSTDRNEKLFF. CDR3 sequence (DNA): TGTGCCAGCTCTACGGACAGGAACGAAAAACTGTTTTTT. The gene calls are TRBV18 and TRBJ1-4; 7 bases agree with TRBD1. Germline lookup yields CDR1 KGHSH and CDR2 LQKENI. The CDR3 runs 13 residues. V trimming: 6 bases; J trimming: 8 bases; junction bases outside the gene matches: 6.

The chain combines TRBV7-2 with TRBJ2-7, with D unclear. Between the trimmed V and J ends, which lost 5 bases and 3 bases, there was a span of 11 bases. In germline, CDR1 is SGHTA, CDR2 FQGNSA. CDR3 size: 13 residues. Written as DNA, the CDR3 is TGTGCCAGCAGCCCTTATACAGACTACGAGCAGTACTTC. Translated: CASSPYTDYEQYF.

J is TRBJ1-1 and V is TRBV5-4, with D perhaps matching TRBD1 (5 bases). The CDR3 has 14 residues. The germline gives CDR1 SGHNT, CDR2 YYREEE (reference sequence). The V gene lost 3 bases and the J gene lost 1 base, with 10 bases spanning the gap. Written as DNA, the CDR3 is TGTGCCAGCAGCTCCAGGGAATCGAACACTGAAGCTTTCTTT. Its protein is CASSSRESNTEAFF.

This clone was detected once. The chain couples TRBV7-8 to TRBJ2-7, with TRBD2 matching over 9 bases. Germline values: CDR1 SGHVS, CDR2 FQNEAQ. This CDR3 region has 14 residues. The J segment lost 3 bases and the V segment lost 4 bases, leaving 4 bases of the junction unmatched. CDR3 DNA sequence: TGTGCCAGCAGCTCTAGCGGGACGGGCTACGAGCAGTACTTC. It translates to CASSSSGTGYEQYF.

The rearrangement links TRBV2 to TRBJ2-5; TRBD2 might be the D (5 bases). The CDR3 is 13 residues long. Germline V gene data show CDR1 as SNHLY and CDR2 as FYNNEI. V was shortened by 6 bases and J by 5 bases, with 13 bases between the two germline ends. The chain's CDR3 is CASRIRGGETQYF. In DNA form, the CDR3 reads TGTGCCAGCAGGATCCGAGGCGGGGAGACCCAGTACTTC.

The chain links TRBV2 to TRBJ2-2; TRBD2 might be the D (6 bases). V was shortened by 2 bases and J by 8 bases, with 15 bases between the two germline ends. The germline V gene has CDR1 SNHLY and CDR2 FYNNEI. This CDR3 comprises 15 residues. The DNA of the CDR3 is TGTGCCAGCAGTGAAAGCGGGCTAGCCGGAGGGGAGCTGTTTTTT. This gives the protein CASSESGLAGGELFF.